One TCR beta chain is described in this entry. Its antigen is not known. The data belong to a study of PD-1 blockade in classical Hodgkin lymphoma. Broader study findings: It was CD4+ TCR diversity, not CD8+, that rose significantly by C4D1.

The method was immunoSEQ multiplex PCR; TCRdb's version includes in-frame clones alone and lacks a portion of them. The sample includes 40,000 to 55,000 clones, almost 90% of them seen just once. The CDR3 is 15 residues long. Germline-derived CDR1 and CDR2 are SGHRS and YFSETQ. V was trimmed by 4 bases and J by 2 bases, leaving 14 bases between them. Brentuximab vedotin exposure varied, and every patient relapsed after autologous stem cell transplantation. The sequence came from a human donor with classical Hodgkin lymphoma. The material was peripheral blood mononuclear cells (PBMCs), obtained at baseline. The gene calls are TRBV5-1 and TRBJ2-3; D possibly corresponds to TRBD1 (6 bases). Written as DNA, the CDR3 is TGCGCCAGCAGCCTAGGACAGATTTCCACAGATACGCAGTATTTT. Translating it yields CASSLGQISTDTQYF.